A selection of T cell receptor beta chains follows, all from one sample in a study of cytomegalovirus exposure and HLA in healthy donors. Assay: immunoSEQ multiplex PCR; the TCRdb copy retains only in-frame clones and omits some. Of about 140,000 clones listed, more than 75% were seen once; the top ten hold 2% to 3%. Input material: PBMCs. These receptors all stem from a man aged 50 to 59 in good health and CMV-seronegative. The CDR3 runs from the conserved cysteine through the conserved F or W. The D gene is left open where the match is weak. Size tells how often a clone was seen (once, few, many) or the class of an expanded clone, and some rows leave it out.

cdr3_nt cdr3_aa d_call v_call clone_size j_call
TGTGCCAGTCGCAGCAGGGTCTACGAGCAGTACTTC CASRSRVYEQYF - TRBV28 - TRBJ2-7
TGCGCCAGCAGCCCTAGACAGGACAGGGTCTACGAGCAGTACTTC CASSPRQDRVYEQYF TRBD1 TRBV4-1 - TRBJ2-7
TGTGCCAGCAGTCCTAGGAGAGGGTACAATGAGCAGTTCTTC CASSPRRGYNEQFF - TRBV2 - TRBJ2-1
TGTGCCAGCAGCCCGAGGTCGGGGGGCTCCTACGAGCAGTACTTC CASSPRSGGSYEQYF TRBD2 TRBV7-2 - TRBJ2-7
TGTGCCTCGGGGGGCCCCCGAGAGACCCAGTACTTC CASGGPRETQYF - TRBV9 once TRBJ2-5
TGTGCCAGTAGTATAGTAGGAGTGAATGAGCAGTTCTTC CASSIVGVNEQFF - TRBV19 - TRBJ2-1
TGCGCCAGCAGCTTGGTAACAGGGGGGTACAATGAGCAGTTCTTC CASSLVTGGYNEQFF TRBD1 TRBV5-1 - TRBJ2-1
TGTGCCAGCAGTGAAGCGGCGGCACCCTACGAGCAGTACTTC CASSEAAAPYEQYF - TRBV6-1 - TRBJ2-7
TGTGCCAGCAGCCGTGGGGGGGTAGGCCAAGAGACCCAGTACTTC CASSRGGVGQETQYF TRBD2 TRBV7-3 - TRBJ2-5
TGTGCCACCAGCAGAGATAGATCGTACAGCTCCTACAATGAGCAGTTCTTC CATSRDRSYSSYNEQFF - TRBV15 - TRBJ2-1
TGTGCCAGTATTAGCGGAGAATACAATGAGCAGTTCTTC CASISGEYNEQFF - TRBV19 few TRBJ2-1
TGCAGCGTTGTCGGACAGGGTGGAACTGAAGCTTTCTTT CSVVGQGGTEAFF TRBD1 TRBV29-1 few TRBJ1-1
TGCGCCAGCAGTTCGGTCTCGAACACCGGGGAGCTGTTTTTT CASSSVSNTGELFF - TRBV5-1 - TRBJ2-2
TGTGCCAGCAGCTTACAGGGGAAGGCTGAAAAACTGTTTTTT CASSLQGKAEKLFF - TRBV7-9 few TRBJ1-4
TGTGCCAGCACCTCATCGGGGAACACTGAAGCTTTCTTT CASTSSGNTEAFF - TRBV5-4 - TRBJ1-1
TGTGCCAGCAGCTGGGACAGGGTGCCCGAGCAGTACTTC CASSWDRVPEQYF TRBD1 TRBV5-6 - TRBJ2-7
TGTGCCAGCAGCTTAGGAGGTGGTGCCGGGTCAGCTTTCTTT CASSLGGGAGSAFF - TRBV7-9 - TRBJ1-1
TGCAGCGTTGTGGGACTCGCGGGAAGCGAGCAGTACTTC CSVVGLAGSEQYF - TRBV29-1 - TRBJ2-7
TGTGCCAGTAGTCTGTGGCAGGGTGATTTCGGTGAGCAGTTCTTC CASSLWQGDFGEQFF - TRBV19 - TRBJ2-1
TGTGCCAGCAGCTGGGGAGCGGGAGAGAGGAATTTT CASSWGAGERNF TRBD2 TRBV6-1 - TRBJ2-3
TGTGCCAGCAGTAAAGCGGGCCAGGGCGAGGGTCGATGGCAGCCCCAGCATTTT CASSKAGQGEGRWQPQHF - TRBV27 - TRBJ1-5
TGTGCCAGCAGCGTGGGACAGGGGGTCGGCGAAGCTTTCTTT CASSVGQGVGEAFF TRBD1 TRBV11-3 - TRBJ1-1
TGTGCCAGCAGCTTAGGCGGGGACAGTTCACCCCTCCACTTT CASSLGGDSSPLHF TRBD1 TRBV11-2 - TRBJ1-6
TGTGCCAGCAGTTCCTTCCCAGGGGAGCAGTACTTC CASSSFPGEQYF - TRBV27 - TRBJ2-7
TGCAGCGCCATCCGTCGGGACAGGGTTCGGAGCACTGAAGCTTTCTTT CSAIRRDRVRSTEAFF TRBD1 TRBV29-1 once TRBJ1-1
TGTGCCAGCAGTTTAGCTGGACTTAGGTACGAGCAGTACTTC CASSLAGLRYEQYF - TRBV27 - TRBJ2-7
TGTGCCAGCAGACCTCAGGGGAACTATGGCTACACCTTC CASRPQGNYGYTF - TRBV2 - TRBJ1-2
TGTGCCAGCACCGGACTAGCGGTTCCTTTTTACGAGCAGTACTTC CASTGLAVPFYEQYF TRBD2 TRBV6-1 - TRBJ2-7
TGCGCCAGCAGCTTGCGGGGGGCGAACACTGAAGCTTTCTTT CASSLRGANTEAFF - TRBV5-1 - TRBJ1-1
TGTGCCAGCAGTGCAAAGGGACTAGCGGGACGCACAGATACGCAGTATTTT CASSAKGLAGRTDTQYF TRBD2 TRBV6-1 few TRBJ2-3
TGTGCCAGCAGCGCGCCTAGCGGATTCCACAATGAGCAGTTCTTC CASSAPSGFHNEQFF TRBD2 TRBV2 - TRBJ2-1
TGCGCCACCTTTAGAGCTAATGAAAAACTGTTTTTT CATFRANEKLFF - TRBV10-1 - TRBJ1-4
TGTGCCAGCAGCTTTGACTACAGTATGGGCTACACCTTC CASSFDYSMGYTF - TRBV28 - TRBJ1-2